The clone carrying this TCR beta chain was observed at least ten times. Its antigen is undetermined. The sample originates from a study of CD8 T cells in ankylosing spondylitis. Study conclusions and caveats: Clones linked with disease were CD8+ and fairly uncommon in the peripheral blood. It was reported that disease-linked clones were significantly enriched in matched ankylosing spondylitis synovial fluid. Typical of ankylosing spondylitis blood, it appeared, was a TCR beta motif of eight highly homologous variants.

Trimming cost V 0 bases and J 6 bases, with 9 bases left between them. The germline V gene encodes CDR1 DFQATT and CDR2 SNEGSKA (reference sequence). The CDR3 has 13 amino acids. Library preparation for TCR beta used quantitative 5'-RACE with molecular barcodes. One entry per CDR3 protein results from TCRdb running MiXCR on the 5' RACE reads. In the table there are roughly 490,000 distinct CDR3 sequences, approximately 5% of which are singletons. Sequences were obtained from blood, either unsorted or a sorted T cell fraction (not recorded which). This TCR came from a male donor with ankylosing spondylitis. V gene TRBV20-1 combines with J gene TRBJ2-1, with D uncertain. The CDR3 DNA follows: TGCAGTGCTAGAGATCTCCGCCCCAATGAGCAGTTCTTC. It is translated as CSARDLRPNEQFF.